This T cell receptor (beta chain) was captured in a study of cytomegalovirus exposure and HLA in healthy donors. Study context: Across under 450 genotyped donors, approximately 81% landed in the Caucasian-associated ancestry cluster. Study conclusions and caveats: Among CMV-associated TCR beta chains, most appeared HLA-restricted in a later analysis.

Researchers ran the PCR with 60 Vbeta and 13 Jbeta primers. Clones were read by immunoSEQ multiplex PCR, and TCRdb kept only the in-frame ones, dropping some. The ten top clones account for 2.2%, within a sample of some 150,000 clones. Germline CDR1 reads LGHNA; CDR2 reads YNFKEQ. The ends were cut back, 0 bases at V and 5 bases at J, with 13 bases in the middle. This CDR3 is built from 16 residues. Comments on this clone: Its specificity is unknown.

Sequencing was performed on PBMCs. The chain carries TRBV4-2 and TRBJ1-4; D gene ambiguous. This receptor was obtained from a woman aged 18-30 years in good health and CMV-seronegative. The CDR3 DNA follows: TGTGCCAGCAGCCAAGATTTCGGTCGGAGGAATGAAAAACTGTTTTTT. It translates to CASSQDFGRRNEKLFF.